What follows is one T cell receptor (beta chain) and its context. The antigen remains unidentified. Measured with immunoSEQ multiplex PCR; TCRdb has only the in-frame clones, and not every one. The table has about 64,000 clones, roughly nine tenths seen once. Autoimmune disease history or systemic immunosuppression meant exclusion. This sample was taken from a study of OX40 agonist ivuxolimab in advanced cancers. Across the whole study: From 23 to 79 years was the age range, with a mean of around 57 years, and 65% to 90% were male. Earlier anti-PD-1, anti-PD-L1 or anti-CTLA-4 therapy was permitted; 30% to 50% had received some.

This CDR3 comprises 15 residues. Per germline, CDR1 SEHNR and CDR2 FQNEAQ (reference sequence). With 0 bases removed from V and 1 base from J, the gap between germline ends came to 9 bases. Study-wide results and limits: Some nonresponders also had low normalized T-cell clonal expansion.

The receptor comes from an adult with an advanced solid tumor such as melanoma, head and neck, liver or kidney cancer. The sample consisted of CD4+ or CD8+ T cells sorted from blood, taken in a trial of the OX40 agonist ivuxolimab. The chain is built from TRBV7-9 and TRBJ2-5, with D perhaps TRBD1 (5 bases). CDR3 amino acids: CASSLAPRVQETQYF. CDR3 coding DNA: TGTGCCAGCAGCTTAGCCCCCAGGGTCCAAGAGACCCAGTACTTC.